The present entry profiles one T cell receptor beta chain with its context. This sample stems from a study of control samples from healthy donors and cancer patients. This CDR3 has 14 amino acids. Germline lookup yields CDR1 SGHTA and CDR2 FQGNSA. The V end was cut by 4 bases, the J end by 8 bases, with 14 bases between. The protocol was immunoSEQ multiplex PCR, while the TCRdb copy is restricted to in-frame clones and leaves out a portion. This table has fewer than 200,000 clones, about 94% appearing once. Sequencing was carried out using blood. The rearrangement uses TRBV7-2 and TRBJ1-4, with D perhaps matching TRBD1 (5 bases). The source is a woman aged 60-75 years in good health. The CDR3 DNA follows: TGTGCCAGCAGCTCAAGACAGTATGGAGAAAAACTGTTTTTT. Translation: CASSSRQYGEKLFF.